Below are 3 T cell receptor beta chains sequenced from a single sample in a study of blood T cell repertoires in COVID-19 (dated by TCRdb to about 2020). Library construction relied on the immunoSEQ multiplex PCR assay. Held by TCRdb, this immuneACCESS table contains in-frame sequences only and omits some clones. Under half of the omission traces to an unresolved V gene where checked; the cause of the rest is unknown. The sample table holds roughly 72,000 clones, of which approximately 90% were seen once. Roughly a fifth of the sample is held by the ten biggest clonotypes. The sample comprised peripheral blood. These receptors were collected from a human donor in a cohort sampled during active COVID-19.

By sample fraction, this clone is medium-sized (0.01 to 0.1%). It may be a read error: a sequence one base away is much more abundant. The rearrangement links TRBV4-3 to TRBJ1-1; D is unresolved. CDR1 and CDR2 from the germline V gene are LGHNA and YSLEER. Trimming took 8 bases from V and 0 from J, leaving 16 bases between them. The CDR3 contains 15 residues. For the CDR3, the DNA is TGCGCCAGCCGCCGACCCGGGTTCGTGAACACTGAAGCTTTCTTT. This gives the protein CASRRPGFVNTEAFF.

The genes are TRBV4-3 and TRBJ1-2, with D perhaps matching TRBD1 (5 bases). In germline, CDR1 is LGHNA, CDR2 YSLEER. V was trimmed by 1 base and J by 6 bases, leaving 24 bases between them. There are 18 residues in the CDR3. CDR3: CASSQAIQFGRDNNGYTF. The CDR3 nucleotides read TGCGCCAGCAGCCAAGCCATCCAGTTCGGCAGGGATAATAATGGCTACACCTTC.

The chain couples TRBV27 to TRBJ1-2, with 12 bases aligning to TRBD1. CDR1 is MNHEY, CDR2 SMNVEV, per germline (reference sequence). This CDR3 comprises 18 residues. V lost 6 bases to trimming and J lost 3 bases; unmatched junction nucleotides: 14. CDR3 sequence reads: CASRRNWDRGLVDYGYTF. The CDR3 DNA reads TGTGCCAGCAGACGAAACTGGGACAGGGGGCTCGTTGACTATGGCTACACCTTC.